Presented here are 18 T cell receptor beta chains from one specimen sequenced in a study of T cell repertoires in cytomegalovirus infection. TCRdb independently ran MiXCR on the reads; one entry per CDR3 protein. This table has about 76,000 distinct CDR3 sequences, 3.7% appearing once. The sample was PBMCs. The receptors originated from a human donor in good health (CMV status not recorded). Some clones in this sample may be carry-over from other donors' samples.

At least ten counts were recorded for this clonotype. The rearrangement uses TRBV15 and TRBJ1-6; no clear D. V lost 4 bases and J lost 13, with 14 bases in between. This CDR3 comprises 13 residues. Per the germline V gene, CDR1 is LNHNV and CDR2 is YYDKDF (reference sequence). This chain's CDR3 is CATSITPGTPLHF. The DNA of the CDR3 is TGTGCCACCAGCATAACTCCCGGAACCCCCCTCCACTTT.

The table lists this clonotype with many counts. The chain uses TRBV6-2 or TRBV6-3 and TRBJ1-2, with D possibly TRBD1 on 5 matching bases. CDR3 length: 14 amino acids. Germline assignment: CDR1 MNHEY and CDR2 SVGEGT. Trimming removed 6 bases at V and 0 bases at J, with 11 bases between. CDR3 amino acids: CASREGEANYGYTF. In DNA, the CDR3 is TGTGCCAGCAGGGAAGGGGAGGCTAACTATGGCTACACCTTC.

At least ten counts were recorded for this clonotype. This chain joins TRBV15 and TRBJ2-3, with D possibly TRBD2 on 6 matching bases. V was clipped by 0 bases and J by 8 bases, with 18 bases between them. Germline-derived CDR1 and CDR2 are LNHNV and YYDKDF (reference sequence). The CDR3 is made up of 16 amino acids. As DNA, the CDR3 is TGTGCCACCAGCAGAGATCGTCGACTAGGTTCGGGTACGCAGTATTTT. This gives the protein CATSRDRRLGSGTQYF.

This clonotype was seen ten or more times. The chain couples TRBV5-6 to TRBJ1-5; 8 bases line up with TRBD1. The CDR3 runs 14 residues. V lost 2 bases and J lost 4; bases outside the gene matches: 2. In germline, CDR1 is SGHDT, CDR2 YYEEEE. The CDR3 DNA reads as TGTGCCAGCAGCTTCCGGGACAGGAATCAGCCCCAGCATTTT. It codes for CASSFRDRNQPQHF.

This clonotype was detected ten times or more. The V and J genes are TRBV20-1 and TRBJ2-3, with 11 positions matching TRBD2. The V gene's germline CDR1 is DFQATT and CDR2 SNEGSKA (reference sequence). CDR3 size: 16 residues. V lost 3 bases to trimming and J lost 2 bases; unmatched junction nucleotides: 7. The CDR3 spells CSASRLAGGHTDTQYF. For the CDR3, the DNA is TGCAGTGCTAGTCGATTAGCGGGGGGGCACACAGATACGCAGTATTTT.

This clonotype was seen repeatedly, ten times or more. The chain recombines TRBV7-2 with TRBJ2-6; the match to TRBD1 covers 7 bases. The CDR3 loop spans 16 amino acids. CDR1 is SGHTA, CDR2 FQGNSA, per germline. V gave up 3 bases and J gave up 2 bases; unmatched junction bases: 4. The CDR3: CASSFSTGAGANVLTF. Here the CDR3 DNA reads TGTGCCAGCAGCTTCTCAACAGGGGCTGGGGCCAACGTCCTGACTTTC.

This clonotype has ten or more counts. The gene calls are TRBV7-2 and TRBJ2-3, with D unclear. Per the germline V gene, CDR1 is SGHTA and CDR2 is FQGNSA. V lost 4 bases to trimming and J lost 2 bases, with 7 bases between them. This CDR3 region has 13 residues. The CDR3 loop reads CASSYWDTDTQYF. The CDR3 bases are TGTGCCAGCAGCTACTGGGACACAGATACGCAGTATTTT.

This clonotype was observed at least ten times. The chain is built from TRBV12-3 or TRBV12-4 and TRBJ1-5, with D possibly matching TRBD1 (5 bases). The CDR3 is 15 residues long. V was clipped by 4 bases and J by 2 bases, with 12 bases between them. The CDR3 region has the DNA TGTGCCAGCAGTTGGAGTAGGGACGGCAATCAGCCCCAGCATTTT. Protein product: CASSWSRDGNQPQHF.

This clonotype was observed many times. The chain employs TRBV6-5 and TRBJ2-1, with 7 nucleotides matching TRBD1. V lost 6 bases to trimming and J lost 4 bases; unmatched junction nucleotides: 6. The V gene's germline CDR1 is MNHEY and CDR2 SVGAGI. CDR3 size: 14 residues. CDR3 residues: CASSPKTGYNEQFF. The CDR3 DNA is TGTGCCAGCAGCCCCAAGACAGGGTACAATGAGCAGTTCTTC.

This clonotype was observed many times. The chain couples TRBV12-3 or TRBV12-4 to TRBJ1-1; possible D gene TRBD1, 5 bases. Between the trimmed V and J ends, which lost 3 bases and 3 bases, there was a span of 11 bases. The CDR3 covers 14 residues. The CDR3 nucleotides read TGTGCCAGCAGTTTGTGGGGAGGGGACACTGAAGCTTTCTTT. It specifies CASSLWGGDTEAFF.

This clonotype was found many times. The chain combines TRBV4-3 with TRBJ1-5; D gene unclear. In germline, CDR1 is LGHNA, CDR2 YSLEER. The CDR3 has 15 residues. Trimming took 0 bases from V and 0 from J, leaving 6 bases between them. The DNA for the CDR3 is TGCGCCAGCAGCCAAGATGGGTTTAGCAATCAGCCCCAGCATTTT. Translation gives CASSQDGFSNQPQHF.

Of note for this clonotype: This sequence may be a read error, since a much larger clone differs from it by one base. V gene TRBV20-1 combines with J gene TRBJ1-2; D may be TRBD1 (6 bases). Trimming cost V 4 bases and J 7 bases, with 13 bases left between them. Looked up from germline, CDR1 is DFQATT and CDR2 is SNEGSKA (reference sequence). The CDR3 loop spans 12 amino acids. CDR3 sequence: CSATGDGFGYTF. For the CDR3, the DNA is TGCAGTGCTACAGGGGACGGCTTTGGCTACACCTTC.

This clonotype was counted at least ten times. The chain couples TRBV7-9 to TRBJ1-1; tentatively, D is TRBD1 (6 bases). The CDR3 has 14 amino acids. Trimming took off 5 bases at V and 5 bases at J, with 15 bases between the two ends. Germline V gene data show CDR1 as SEHNR and CDR2 as FQNEAQ (reference sequence). The CDR3, as DNA: TGTGCCAGCAGCCCTGGGGGGGCATGGACTGAAGCTTTCTTT. Amino acid sequence: CASSPGGAWTEAFF.

This clonotype was detected many times. The chain couples TRBV6-1 to TRBJ1-1, with D uncertain. Germline V gene lookup returns CDR1 MNHNS and CDR2 SASEGT. With 5 bases removed from V and 6 bases from J, the gap between germline ends came to 22 bases. The CDR3 runs 16 residues. The CDR3 loop is CASSQTIGRPAPEAFF. CDR3 DNA sequence: TGTGCCAGCAGTCAGACGATCGGACGCCCGGCCCCTGAAGCTTTCTTT.

This clonotype was recorded many times. This chain joins TRBV7-2 and TRBJ2-7, with D possibly being TRBD1 or TRBD2 (5 bases each). CDR1 SGHTA and CDR2 FQGNSA come from the germline V gene. The CDR3 is 15 residues long. V shed 1 base and J shed 0 bases, with 10 bases lying between them. The CDR3 DNA follows: TGTGCCAGCAGCTTAGACGGGGACGCCTCCTACGAGCAGTACTTC. It is translated as CASSLDGDASYEQYF. Combining the CDR3 with reference TRBV7-2 and TRBJ2-7 gives the whole variable domain GAGVSQSPSNKVTEKGKDVELRCDPISGHTALYWYRQSLGQGLEFLIYFQGNSAPDKSGLPSDRFSAERTGGSVSTLTIQRTQQEDSAVYLCASSLDGDASYEQYFGPGTRLTVT.

This clonotype was counted ten times or more. V and J are TRBV28 and TRBJ1-6; D may be TRBD1 (6 bases). This CDR3 has 17 residues. Germline CDR1 is MDHEN and CDR2 is SYDVKM. With 6 bases removed from V and 5 bases from J, the gap between germline ends came to 20 bases. The CDR3 DNA is TGTGCCAGCAGCGGGGGGCCCAACCAGGACCATAATTCACCCCTCCACTTT. The encoded protein is CASSGGPNQDHNSPLHF.

This clonotype was observed many times. This chain uses TRBV7-2 with TRBJ2-1, with a possible D match to TRBD1 (5 bases). CDR1 and CDR2 from the germline V gene are SGHTA and FQGNSA. V lost 4 bases to trimming and J lost 6 bases, with 22 bases between them. This CDR3 contains 17 residues. CDR3 sequence (DNA): TGTGCCAGCAGCTCCGGACATAACCAGCTCCTAGGCAATGAGCAGTTCTTC. Translating gives CASSSGHNQLLGNEQFF.

This clonotype was observed many times. An end of the junction does not agree with germline; a read error may underlie this. The gene calls are TRBV2 and TRBJ1-1; TRBD1 might be the D (6 bases). Per germline, CDR1 SNHLY and CDR2 FYNNEI. The CDR3 is 13 amino acids. CDR3 in amino acids: CASGEQGETEAFF. The CDR3 DNA reads as TGTGCCAGCGGTGAACAGGGAGAAACTGAAGCTTTCTTT.